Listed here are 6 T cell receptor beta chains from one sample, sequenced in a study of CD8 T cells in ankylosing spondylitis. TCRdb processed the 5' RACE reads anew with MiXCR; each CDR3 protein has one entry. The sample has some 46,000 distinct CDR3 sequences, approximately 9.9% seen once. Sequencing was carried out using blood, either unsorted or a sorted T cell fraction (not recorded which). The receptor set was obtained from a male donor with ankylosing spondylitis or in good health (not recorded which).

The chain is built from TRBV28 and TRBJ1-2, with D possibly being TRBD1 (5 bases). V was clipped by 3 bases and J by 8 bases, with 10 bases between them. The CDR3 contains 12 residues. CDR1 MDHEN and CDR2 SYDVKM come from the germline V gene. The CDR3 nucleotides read TGTGCCAGCAGTTTCAGGGTCGGGGGCTACACCTTC. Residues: CASSFRVGGYTF.

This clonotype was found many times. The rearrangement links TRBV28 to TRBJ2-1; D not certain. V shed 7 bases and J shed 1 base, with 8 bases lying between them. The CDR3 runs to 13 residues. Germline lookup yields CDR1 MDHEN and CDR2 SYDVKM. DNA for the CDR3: TGTGCCAGCACCCCCCTTTCCTACAATGAGCAGTTCTTC. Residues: CASTPLSYNEQFF.

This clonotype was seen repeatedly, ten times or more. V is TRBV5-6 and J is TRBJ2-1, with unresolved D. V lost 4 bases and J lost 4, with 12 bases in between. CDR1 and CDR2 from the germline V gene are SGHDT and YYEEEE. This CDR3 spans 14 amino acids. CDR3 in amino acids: CASSRWTVYNEQFF. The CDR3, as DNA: TGTGCCAGCAGCCGATGGACGGTTTACAATGAGCAGTTCTTC.

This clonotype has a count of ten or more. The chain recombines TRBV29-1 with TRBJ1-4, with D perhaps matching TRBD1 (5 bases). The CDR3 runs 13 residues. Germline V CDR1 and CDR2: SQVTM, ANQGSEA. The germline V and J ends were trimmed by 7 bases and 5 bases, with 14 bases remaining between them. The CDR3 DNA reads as TGCAGCGCCGATCAGGGAGAGAATGAAAAACTGTTTTTT. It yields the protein CSADQGENEKLFF.

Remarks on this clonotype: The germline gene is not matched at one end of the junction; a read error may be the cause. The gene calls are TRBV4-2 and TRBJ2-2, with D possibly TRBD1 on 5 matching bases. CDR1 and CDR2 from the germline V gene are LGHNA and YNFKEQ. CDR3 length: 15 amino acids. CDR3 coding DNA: TGTACCAGCAGCCCCGACAGTACGATCACCGGGGAGCTGTTTTTT. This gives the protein CTSSPDSTITGELFF.

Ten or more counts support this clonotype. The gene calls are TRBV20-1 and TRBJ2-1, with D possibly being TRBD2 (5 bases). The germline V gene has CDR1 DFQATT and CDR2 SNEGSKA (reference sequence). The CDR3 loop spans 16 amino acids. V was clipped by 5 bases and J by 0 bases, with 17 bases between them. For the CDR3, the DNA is TGCAGTGCTCCCGAGTTCCGGGGAAGCTCCTACAATGAGCAGTTCTTC. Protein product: CSAPEFRGSSYNEQFF.